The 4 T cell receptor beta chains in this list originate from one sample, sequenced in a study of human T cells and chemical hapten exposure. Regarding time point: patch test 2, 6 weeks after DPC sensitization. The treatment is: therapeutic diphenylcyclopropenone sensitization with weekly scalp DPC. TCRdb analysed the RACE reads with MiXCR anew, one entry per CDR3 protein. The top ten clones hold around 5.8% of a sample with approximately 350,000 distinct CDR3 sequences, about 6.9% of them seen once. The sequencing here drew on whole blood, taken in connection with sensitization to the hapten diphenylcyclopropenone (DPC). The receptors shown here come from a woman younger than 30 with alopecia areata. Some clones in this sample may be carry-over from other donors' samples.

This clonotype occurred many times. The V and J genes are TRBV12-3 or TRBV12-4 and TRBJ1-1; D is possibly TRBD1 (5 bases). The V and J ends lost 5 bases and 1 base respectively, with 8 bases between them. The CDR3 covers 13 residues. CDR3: CASSEGWNTEAFF. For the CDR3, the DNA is TGTGCCAGCAGTGAGGGGTGGAACACTGAAGCTTTCTTT.

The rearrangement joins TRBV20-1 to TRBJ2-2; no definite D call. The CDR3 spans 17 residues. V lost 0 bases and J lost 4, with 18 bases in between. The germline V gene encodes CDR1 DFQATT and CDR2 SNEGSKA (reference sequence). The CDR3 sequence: CSARDMEAVEGTGELFF. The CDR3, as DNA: TGCAGTGCTAGAGATATGGAAGCAGTAGAAGGCACCGGGGAGCTGTTTTTT.

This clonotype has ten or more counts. CDR3 sequence reads: CASSPMPGGAETDTQYF. DNA for the CDR3: TGTGCCAGCAGCCCTATGCCGGGGGGGGCCGAAACCGATACGCAGTATTTT. The chain uses TRBV28 and TRBJ2-3; 8 bases are a match to TRBD2. The J segment lost 6 bases and the V segment lost 6 bases, leaving 17 bases of the junction unmatched. Germline CDR1 and CDR2: MDHEN and SYDVKM. This CDR3 is 17 amino acids long.

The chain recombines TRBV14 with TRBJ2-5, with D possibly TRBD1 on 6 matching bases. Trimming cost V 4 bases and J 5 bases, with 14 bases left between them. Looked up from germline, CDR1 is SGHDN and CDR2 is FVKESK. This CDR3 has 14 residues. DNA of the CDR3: TGTGCCAGCAGCCTACAGGGAGCATGGGAGACCCAGTACTTC. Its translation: CASSLQGAWETQYF.